The present TCR beta chain was sequenced within a study of T cells in Graves' hyperthyroidism and ophthalmopathy. Study-level findings and limits: Expanded thyroid clonotypes (above 0.001) were mostly also found in blood.

Germline CDR1 and CDR2: DFQATT and SNEGSKA (reference sequence). The CDR3 has 13 residues. V gave up 4 bases and J gave up 7 bases; unmatched junction bases: 7. About this clonotype itself: Its antigen is not known.

Authors of the study amplified TCR beta CDR3 regions from RNA transcripts. HTBI primers were used for first-round RT-PCR of the TCR CDR3. Each CDR3 protein is one row after TCRdb ran MiXCR on the multiplex PCR reads. The sample records about 640,000 distinct CDR3 sequences, roughly 20% being singletons. Sequenced material: blood. The sequence was obtained from a young man with Graves' ophthalmopathy. This chain joins TRBV20-1 and TRBJ2-7; 10 bases line up with TRBD2. CDR3 region: CSAILAGGGEQYF. In DNA, the CDR3 is TGCAGTGCTATATTAGCGGGAGGAGGTGAGCAGTACTTC.